These 23 T cell receptor beta chains came from one sample sequenced in a study of radiation and T cells in renal cell carcinoma. Some clones are missing from TCRdb's copy, which holds only in-frame ones; the method was immunoSEQ multiplex PCR. This sample has approximately 110,000 clones; 80% to 85% occur once, and the top ten carry about 3%. Described time point: baseline pretreatment blood. The sample's treatment: 15 Gy SBRT to primary tumor, nephrectomy 4 weeks later. This material consisted of blood, taken from a patient whose treatment included radiotherapy and nephrectomy. These TCRs come from a woman in her sixties or seventies with renal cell carcinoma.

This rearrangement joins TRBV5-4 to TRBJ1-3, with D uncertain. The V end lost 0 bases, the J end lost 1 base, and 14 bases lay between the germline ends. There are 17 residues in the CDR3. Germline V gives CDR1 SGHNT, CDR2 YYREEE (reference sequence). The CDR3 region is CASSLDLPGRSGNTIYF. The CDR3 DNA reads as TGTGCCAGCAGCTTGGACCTCCCGGGGAGGTCTGGAAACACCATATATTTT.

The chain is built from TRBV11-3 and TRBJ1-1; D remains ambiguous. Deletions cut 1 base from V and 10 bases from J, with 16 bases between. From germline, CDR1 is SGHNT and CDR2 YENEEA. The CDR3 runs 14 residues. The CDR3 region has the DNA TGTGCCAGCAGCTTAGGGCAGCCCGGCGATGGAGCTTTCTTT. Its translation: CASSLGQPGDGAFF.

This clone was detected once. The chain has TRBV5-6 and TRBJ2-1; D gene ambiguous. V dropped 2 bases and J dropped 7 bases, with 4 bases sitting between them. The CDR3 runs to 11 residues. CDR1 is SGHDT, CDR2 YYEEEE, per germline. Written as DNA, the CDR3 is TGTGCCAGCAGCTTATTAAATGAGCAGTTCTTC. Protein: CASSLLNEQFF.

The chain recombines TRBV19 with TRBJ1-5; maybe TRBD1 (6 bases). Germline assignment: CDR1 LNHDA and CDR2 SQIVND (reference sequence). V lost 3 bases and J 5 bases, leaving 20 bases between the germline ends. The CDR3 has 17 amino acids. The CDR3 DNA reads as TGTGCCAGTAGTATCGCTACAGGGAGGAGAGGCGATCAGCCCCAGCATTTT. It translates to CASSIATGRRGDQPQHF.

This sequence joins TRBV28 and TRBJ1-2; perhaps TRBD1 as D (6 bases). This CDR3 comprises 17 residues. V gave up 5 bases and J gave up 4 bases, with 23 bases separating them. The germline V gene has CDR1 MDHEN and CDR2 SYDVKM. The CDR3 spells CASSRSSRGIERYGYTF. The CDR3 DNA sequence: TGTGCCAGCAGTCGATCCTCGAGGGGGATTGAACGCTATGGCTACACCTTC.

A word on this clone: Germline is not matched at one junction end, which may reflect a read error. This chain joins TRBV5-1 and TRBJ2-5; 7 bases are a match to TRBD1. The DNA end lines up better with TRBJ2-7; the J call may be wrong. The CDR3 covers 12 residues. Per the germline V gene, CDR1 is SGHRS and CDR2 is YFSETQ. CDR3 DNA sequence: TGCGCCAGCAGTTTGGACAGGTACGAGCAGTACTTC. Residues: CASSLDRYEQYF.

The chain uses TRBV5-1 and TRBJ1-1, with 8 bases that match TRBD1. Germline V lookup: CDR1 SGHRS, CDR2 YFSETQ. CDR3 size: 13 residues. Trimming removed 2 bases from V and 5 bases from J; junction bases left unmatched: 2. CDR3 in DNA: TGCGCCAGCAGCTTTCAGGGGGCGACTGAAGCTTTCTTT. Translated, it gives CASSFQGATEAFF.

The chain carries TRBV28 and TRBJ2-1; D gene unclear. Germline V CDR1 and CDR2: MDHEN, SYDVKM. This CDR3 is built from 14 residues. V was trimmed by 4 bases and J by 4 bases, leaving 11 bases between them. CDR3 region: CASSSQAEYNEQFF. In nucleotides, the CDR3 is TGTGCCAGCAGTTCCCAGGCGGAATACAATGAGCAGTTCTTC.

The chain employs TRBV19 and TRBJ1-1; TRBD1 matches at 8 bases. V gave up 7 bases and J gave up 4 bases; unmatched junction bases: 11. This CDR3 spans 15 amino acids. CDR1 is LNHDA, CDR2 SQIVND, per germline (reference sequence). The chain's CDR3 is CASTSRGQFSTEAFF. DNA for the CDR3: TGTGCCAGTACGTCCAGGGGGCAGTTTAGCACTGAAGCTTTCTTT.

The rearrangement links TRBV6-5 to TRBJ2-3, with a tentative D call TRBD2 (6 bases). Germline CDR1 and CDR2: MNHEY and SVGAGI. With 2 bases removed from V and 3 bases from J, the gap between germline ends came to 6 bases. The CDR3 length is 13 residues. CDR3 sequence (DNA): TGTGCCAGCAGTTACGGGAGGACAGATACGCAGTATTTT. This sequence encodes CASSYGRTDTQYF.

The genes are TRBV6-1 and TRBJ2-5; D gene unclear. The CDR3 runs 15 residues. Germline lookup yields CDR1 MNHNS and CDR2 SASEGT. Trimming took 7 bases from V and 5 from J, leaving 20 bases between them. In nucleotides, the CDR3 is TGTGCCAGCACCCTAGGTAAGGGTGTTCGGGAGACCCAGTACTTC. Amino acid sequence: CASTLGKGVRETQYF.

CDR3 residues: CASSSGGIGPYF. As DNA, the CDR3 is TGTGCCAGCAGTTCGGGGGGGATAGGGCCGTATTTT. This chain connects TRBV9 to TRBJ2-3, with 8 positions matching TRBD2. J lost 14 bases, V lost 5 bases, and 10 bases had no gene match. The germline CDR1 and CDR2 sequences are SGDLS and YYNGEE. The CDR3 consists of 12 residues. Full variable domain (rest looked up from reference TRBV9 and TRBJ2-3): DSGVTQTPKHLITATGQRVTLRCSPRSGDLSVYWYQQSLDQGLQFLIQYYNGEERAKGNILERFSAQQFPDLHSELNLSSLELGDSALYFCASSSGGIGPYFGPGTRLTVL.

The rearrangement joins TRBV5-4 to TRBJ2-1; TRBD1 matches 9 bases. The CDR3 contains 15 residues. Losses at the gene ends were 2 bases for V and 6 bases for J; bases not matched to a gene: 6. Germline V gives CDR1 SGHNT, CDR2 YYREEE (reference sequence). In nucleotides, the CDR3 is TGTGCCAGCAGCTTACAGGGGGCGACGGGCAATGAGCAGTTCTTC. Its protein is CASSLQGATGNEQFF.

V usage is TRBV11-2 and J usage is TRBJ1-2, with D maybe TRBD1 (6 bases). Trimming pared 6 bases from V and 8 bases from J, leaving 22 bases between. This CDR3 spans 15 amino acids. In germline, CDR1 is SGHAT, CDR2 FQNNGV. Here the CDR3 DNA reads TGTGCCAGCAGACATTCCCGAGGGGACGGGACAGGCTACACCTTC. This translates into CASRHSRGDGTGYTF. Supplemented by reference TRBV11-2 and TRBJ1-2, the full variable domain reads EAGVAQSPRYKIIEKRQSVAFWCNPISGHATLYWYQQILGQGPKLLIQFQNNGVVDDSQLPKDRFSAERLKGVDSTLKIQPAKLEDSAVYLCASRHSRGDGTGYTFGSGTRLTVV.

The rearrangement joins TRBV11-1 to TRBJ2-6; D unclear. The length of the CDR3 is 15 residues. V was clipped by 1 base and J by 0 bases, with 4 bases between them. Germline CDR1 and CDR2: SGHAT and FQDESV (reference sequence). As DNA, the CDR3 is TGTGCCAGCAGCTTAGTCGGCTCTGGGGCCAACGTCCTGACTTTC. Translating gives CASSLVGSGANVLTF.

This rearrangement joins TRBV6-1 to TRBJ2-3; D is tentatively TRBD1 or TRBD2 (5 bases each). This CDR3 region has 14 residues. V was pared by 7 bases and J by 3 bases, with 14 bases between. Per the germline V gene, CDR1 is MNHNS and CDR2 is SASEGT. The CDR3 sequence is CASTPGEGTDTQYF. The CDR3 nucleotides are TGTGCCAGCACCCCCGGCGAGGGGACAGATACGCAGTATTTT.

This clone came up once. The rearrangement links TRBV6-5 to TRBJ1-1; TRBD1 matches at 9 bases. Germline-derived CDR1 and CDR2 are MNHEY and SVGAGI. The junction had 9 bases not matched to a gene; V was cut back by 5 bases and J by 5 bases. The CDR3 spans 15 residues. CDR3 sequence: CASSLGQGRGTEAFF. DNA of the CDR3: TGTGCCAGCAGTCTGGGACAGGGAAGAGGGACTGAAGCTTTCTTT.

The V gene is TRBV9, the J gene TRBJ1-2; 8 bases are shared with TRBD1. Trimming removed 4 bases from V and 4 bases from J; junction bases left unmatched: 6. The CDR3 loop spans 14 amino acids. Germline lookup yields CDR1 SGDLS and CDR2 YYNGEE. CDR3 in amino acids: CASSPDRGGYGYTF. CDR3 DNA sequence: TGTGCCAGCAGCCCTGACAGGGGTGGCTATGGCTACACCTTC.

V gene TRBV5-1 combines with J gene TRBJ1-2; D is unclear. Trimming removed 0 bases from V and 2 bases from J, with 8 bases in between. Germline CDR1 and CDR2: SGHRS and YFSETQ. This CDR3 contains 14 residues. The CDR3 region is CASSLEVRNYGYTF. Here the CDR3 DNA reads TGCGCCAGCAGCTTGGAAGTACGGAACTATGGCTACACCTTC.

The chain employs TRBV7-3 and TRBJ2-7; 8 bases agree with TRBD1. CDR1 and CDR2 from the germline V gene are SGHTA and FQGTGA. After removal of 6 bases from V and 6 bases from J, the junction contained 7 bases not matched to a gene. CDR3 length: 13 residues. The CDR3 region is CASSWTGIGEQYF. In DNA form, the CDR3 reads TGTGCCAGCAGTTGGACAGGGATAGGCGAGCAGTACTTC.

The V and J genes are TRBV28 and TRBJ1-2; D not resolved. Germline V gene sequence: CDR1 MDHEN, CDR2 SYDVKM. This CDR3 region has 14 residues. The germline V and J ends were trimmed by 7 bases and 5 bases, with 17 bases remaining between them. CDR3 coding DNA: TGTGCCAGCAAATCCCCGGGGAATAGTTATGGCTACACCTTC. This translates into CASKSPGNSYGYTF.

The chain joins TRBV29-1 to TRBJ2-5; 9 bases map to TRBD1. The J call is in doubt because the DNA end fits TRBJ2-7 better. This CDR3 spans 13 amino acids. CDR1 and CDR2 (germline): SQVTM, ANQGSEA. CDR3: CSVAWTGVYEQYF. The CDR3 coding sequence is TGCAGCGTTGCTTGGACAGGGGTCTACGAGCAGTACTTC.

V usage is TRBV27 and J usage is TRBJ2-7, with a weak D call TRBD1 (6 bases). The V gene lost 2 bases and the J gene lost 2 bases, with 13 bases spanning the gap. Germline CDR1 MNHEY, CDR2 SMNVEV (reference sequence). There are 15 residues in the CDR3. Here the CDR3 DNA reads TGTGCCAGCAGTTTAGGGACACCGCAGCCCTACGAGCAGTACTTC. This translates into CASSLGTPQPYEQYF.